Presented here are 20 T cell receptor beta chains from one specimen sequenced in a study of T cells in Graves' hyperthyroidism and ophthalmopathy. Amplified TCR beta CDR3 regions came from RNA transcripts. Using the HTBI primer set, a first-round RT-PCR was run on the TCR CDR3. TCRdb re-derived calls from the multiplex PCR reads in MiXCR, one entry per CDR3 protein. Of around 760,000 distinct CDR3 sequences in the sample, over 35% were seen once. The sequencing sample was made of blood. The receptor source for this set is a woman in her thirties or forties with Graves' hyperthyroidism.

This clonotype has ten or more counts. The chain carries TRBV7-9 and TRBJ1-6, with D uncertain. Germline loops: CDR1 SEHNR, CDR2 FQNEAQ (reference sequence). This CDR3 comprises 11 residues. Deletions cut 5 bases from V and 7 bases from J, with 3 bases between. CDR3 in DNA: TGTGCCAGCAGCAGGAATTCACCCCTCCACTTT. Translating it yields CASSRNSPLHF.

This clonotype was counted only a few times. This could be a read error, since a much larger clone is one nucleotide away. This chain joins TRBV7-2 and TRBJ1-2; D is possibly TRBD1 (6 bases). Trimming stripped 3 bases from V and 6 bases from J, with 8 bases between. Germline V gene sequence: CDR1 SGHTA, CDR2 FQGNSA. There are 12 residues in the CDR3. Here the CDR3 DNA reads TGTGCCAGCAGCTTCAACAGGGATGGCTACACCTTC. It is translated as CASSFNRDGYTF.

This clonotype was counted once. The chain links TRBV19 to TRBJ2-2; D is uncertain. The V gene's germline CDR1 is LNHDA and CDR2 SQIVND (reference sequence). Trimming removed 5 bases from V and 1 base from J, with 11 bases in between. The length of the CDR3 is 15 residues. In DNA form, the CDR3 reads TGTGCCAGTAGTTCAGGTCCAGGGAACACCGGGGAGCTGTTTTTT. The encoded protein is CASSSGPGNTGELFF.

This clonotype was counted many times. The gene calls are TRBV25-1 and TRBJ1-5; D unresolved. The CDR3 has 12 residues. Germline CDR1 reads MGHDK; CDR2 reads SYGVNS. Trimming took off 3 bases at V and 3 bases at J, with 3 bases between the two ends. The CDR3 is CASSDTNQPQHF. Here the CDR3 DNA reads TGTGCCAGCAGTGATACCAATCAGCCCCAGCATTTT. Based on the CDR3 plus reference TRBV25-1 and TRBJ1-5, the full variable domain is EADIYQTPRYLVIGTGKKITLECSQTMGHDKMYWYQQDPGMELHLIHYSYGVNSTEKGDLSSESTVSRIRTEHFPLTLESARPSHTSQYLCASSDTNQPQHFGDGTRLSIL.

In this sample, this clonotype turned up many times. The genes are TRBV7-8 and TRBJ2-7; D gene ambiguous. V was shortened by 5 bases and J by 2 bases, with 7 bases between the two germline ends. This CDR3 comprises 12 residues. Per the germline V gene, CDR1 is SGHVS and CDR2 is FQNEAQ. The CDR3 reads CASSINPYEQYF. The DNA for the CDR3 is TGTGCCAGCAGCATCAACCCCTACGAGCAGTACTTC.

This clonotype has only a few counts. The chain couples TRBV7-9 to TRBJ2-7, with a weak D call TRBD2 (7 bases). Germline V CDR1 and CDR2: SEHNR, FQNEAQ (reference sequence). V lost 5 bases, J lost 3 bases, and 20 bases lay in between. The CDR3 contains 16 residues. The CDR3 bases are TGTGCCAGCAGCCAAGATGGGGCGGGGGCGCGCTACGAGCAGTACTTC. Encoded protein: CASSQDGAGARYEQYF.

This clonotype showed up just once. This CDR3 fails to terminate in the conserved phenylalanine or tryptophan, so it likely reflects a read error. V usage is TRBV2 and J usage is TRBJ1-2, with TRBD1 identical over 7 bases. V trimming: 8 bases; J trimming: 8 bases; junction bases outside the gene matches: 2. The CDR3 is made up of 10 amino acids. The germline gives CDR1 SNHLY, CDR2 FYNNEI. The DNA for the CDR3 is TGTGCCAGCTGGGACAGAGGCTACACCATC. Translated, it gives CASWDRGYTI.

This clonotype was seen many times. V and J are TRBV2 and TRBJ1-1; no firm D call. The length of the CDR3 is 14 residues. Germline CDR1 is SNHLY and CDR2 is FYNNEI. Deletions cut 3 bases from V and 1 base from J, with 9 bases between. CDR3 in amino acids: CASSEKTSNTEAFF. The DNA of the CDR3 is TGTGCCAGCAGTGAGAAAACCTCGAACACTGAAGCTTTCTTT.

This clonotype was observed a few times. The CDR3 loop reads CAISARQLPYNEQFF. The DNA for the CDR3 is TGTGCCATCAGTGCAAGACAGCTTCCCTACAATGAGCAGTTCTTC. The chain uses TRBV10-3 and TRBJ2-1; possibly TRBD1 for D (5 bases). CDR1 and CDR2 (germline): ENHRY, SYGVKD. CDR3 length: 15 amino acids. Trimming left V 4 bases short and J 2 bases short, with 12 bases between.

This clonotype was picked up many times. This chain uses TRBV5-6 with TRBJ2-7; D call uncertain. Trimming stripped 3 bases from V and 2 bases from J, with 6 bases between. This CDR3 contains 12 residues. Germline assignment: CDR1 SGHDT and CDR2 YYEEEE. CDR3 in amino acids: CASSYGTYEQYF. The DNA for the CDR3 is TGTGCCAGCAGCTACGGAACCTACGAGCAGTACTTC. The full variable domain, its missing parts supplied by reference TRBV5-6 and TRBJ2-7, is DAGVTQSPTHLIKTRGQQVTLRCSPKSGHDTVSWYQQALGQGPQFIFQYYEEEERQRGNFPDRFSGHQFPNYSSELNVNALLLGDSALYLCASSYGTYEQYFGPGTRLTVT.

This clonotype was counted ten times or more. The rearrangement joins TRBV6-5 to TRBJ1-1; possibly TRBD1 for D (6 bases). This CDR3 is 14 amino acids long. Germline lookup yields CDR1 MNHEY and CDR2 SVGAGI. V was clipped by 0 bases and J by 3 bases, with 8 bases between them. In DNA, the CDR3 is TGTGCCAGCAGTTACTCGAACAGGGACACTGAAGCTTTCTTT. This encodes CASSYSNRDTEAFF.

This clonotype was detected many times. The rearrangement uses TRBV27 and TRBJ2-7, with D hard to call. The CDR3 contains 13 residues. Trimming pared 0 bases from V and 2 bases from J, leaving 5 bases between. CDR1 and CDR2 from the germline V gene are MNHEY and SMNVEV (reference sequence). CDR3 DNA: TGTGCCAGCAGTTTATCGTCCGCCTACGAGCAGTACTTC. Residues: CASSLSSAYEQYF.

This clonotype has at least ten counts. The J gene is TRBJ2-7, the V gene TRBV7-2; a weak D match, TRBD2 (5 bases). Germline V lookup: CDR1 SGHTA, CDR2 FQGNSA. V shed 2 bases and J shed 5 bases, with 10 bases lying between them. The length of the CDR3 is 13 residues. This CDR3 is CASSLTRLDEQYF. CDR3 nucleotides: TGTGCCAGCAGCTTAACTAGACTCGACGAGCAGTACTTC.

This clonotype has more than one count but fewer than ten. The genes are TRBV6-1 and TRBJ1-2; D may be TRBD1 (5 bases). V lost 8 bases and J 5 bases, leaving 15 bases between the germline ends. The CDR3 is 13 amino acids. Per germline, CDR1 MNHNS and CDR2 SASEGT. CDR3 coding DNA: TGTGCCAGCGGGGCCTCTCCCGGGTATGGCTACACCTTC. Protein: CASGASPGYGYTF.

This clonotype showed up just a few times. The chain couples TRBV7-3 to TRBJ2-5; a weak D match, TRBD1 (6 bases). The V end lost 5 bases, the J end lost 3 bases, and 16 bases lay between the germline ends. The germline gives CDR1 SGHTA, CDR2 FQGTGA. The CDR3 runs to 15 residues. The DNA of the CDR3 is TGTGCCAGCAGCCCTCAGGGGTGGGAAAAAGAGACCCAGTACTTC. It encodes CASSPQGWEKETQYF.

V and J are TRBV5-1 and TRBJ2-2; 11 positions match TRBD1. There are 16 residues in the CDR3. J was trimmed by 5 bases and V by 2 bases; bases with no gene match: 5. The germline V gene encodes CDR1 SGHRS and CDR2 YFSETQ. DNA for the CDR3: TGCGCCAGCAGCTTTGGACAGGGGGCGAGTACCGGGGAGCTGTTTTTT. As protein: CASSFGQGASTGELFF.

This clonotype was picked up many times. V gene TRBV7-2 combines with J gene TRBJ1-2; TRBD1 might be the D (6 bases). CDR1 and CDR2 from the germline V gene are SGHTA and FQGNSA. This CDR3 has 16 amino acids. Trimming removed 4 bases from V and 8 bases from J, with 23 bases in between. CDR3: CASSSHIGQGLVGYTF. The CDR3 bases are TGTGCCAGCAGCTCCCATATAGGGCAGGGGTTAGTAGGCTACACCTTC.

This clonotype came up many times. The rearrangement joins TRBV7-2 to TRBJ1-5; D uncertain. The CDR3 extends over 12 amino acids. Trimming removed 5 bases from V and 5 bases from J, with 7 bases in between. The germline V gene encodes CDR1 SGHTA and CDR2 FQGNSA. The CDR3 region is CASSADHQPQHF. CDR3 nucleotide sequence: TGTGCCAGCAGCGCCGATCATCAGCCCCAGCATTTT.

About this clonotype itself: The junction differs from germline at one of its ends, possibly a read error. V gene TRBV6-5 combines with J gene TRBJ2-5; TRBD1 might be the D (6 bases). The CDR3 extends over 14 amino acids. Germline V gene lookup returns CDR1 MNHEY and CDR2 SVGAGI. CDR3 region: CASSFLPGQATQYF. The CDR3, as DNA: TGTGCCAGCAGTTTTTTACCGGGACAAGCGACCCAGTACTTC.

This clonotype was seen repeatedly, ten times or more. CDR3 sequence: CATQAAEGRLNTEAFF. CDR3 in DNA: TGTGCCACGCAAGCAGCTGAGGGCAGGCTGAACACTGAAGCTTTCTTT. J is TRBJ1-1 and V is TRBV15, with no clear D. Germline CDR1 is LNHNV and CDR2 is YYDKDF (reference sequence). V was shortened by 9 bases and J by 0 bases, with 20 bases between the two germline ends. The CDR3 has 16 amino acids.